Below are 9 T cell receptor beta chains sequenced from a single sample in a study of blood T cells in healthy people across ages. A sample-barcoded 5' primer and a J-beta primer mix were used in a second PCR of about 7 to 11 cycles. TCRdb reprocessed the 5' RACE reads via MiXCR and lists one record per CDR3 protein. This table has approximately 900,000 distinct CDR3 sequences, about 48% appearing once. Sequences were obtained from blood. These receptors originate from a man aged 30-40 years in good health.

The chain has TRBV5-1 and TRBJ1-1, with D uncertain. Germline CDR1 SGHRS, CDR2 YFSETQ. CDR3 length: 14 amino acids. With 7 bases removed from V and 1 base from J, the gap between germline ends came to 14 bases. The CDR3 DNA follows: TGCGCCAGCCGGGCCGGATACCAGAACACTGAAGCTTTCTTT. The encoded protein is CASRAGYQNTEAFF.

The genes are TRBV7-9 and TRBJ2-3; possibly TRBD2 for D (6 bases). The CDR3 consists of 15 residues. V dropped 5 bases and J dropped 1 base, with 13 bases sitting between them. Germline V lookup: CDR1 SEHNR, CDR2 FQNEAQ (reference sequence). The CDR3 DNA is TGTGCCAGCAGCCCGCGGACTACCGGCACAGATACGCAGTATTTT. It codes for CASSPRTTGTDTQYF. The variable domain in full, with the rest retrieved from reference TRBV7-9 and TRBJ2-3, is DTGVSQNPRHKITKRGQNVTFRCDPISEHNRLYWYRQTLGQGPEFLTYFQNEAQLEKSRLLSDRFSAERPKGSFSTLEIQRTEQGDSAMYLCASSPRTTGTDTQYFGPGTRLTVL.

Regarding this clonotype: At one end the junction does not follow the germline gene, possibly because of a read error. CDR3 amino acids: CAGSSVGGGPRPYNEQFF. The CDR3 nucleotides are TGTGCCGGCAGCTCGGTAGGCGGGGGGCCAAGACCCTACAATGAGCAGTTCTTC. The chain combines TRBV7-9 with TRBJ2-1, with 8 bases aligning to TRBD2. Germline-derived CDR1 and CDR2 are SEHNR and FQNEAQ (reference sequence). The length of the CDR3 is 18 residues. Full variable domain (missing parts from reference TRBV7-9 and TRBJ2-1): DTGVSQNPRHKITKRGQNVTFRCDPISEHNRLYWYRQTLGQGPEFLTYFQNEAQLEKSRLLSDRFSAERPKGSFSTLEIQRTEQGDSAMYLCAGSSVGGGPRPYNEQFFGPGTRLTVL.

This clonotype was seen a handful of times. Given a much more abundant clone one base away, this may be a read error. The gene calls are TRBV7-3 and TRBJ1-1; a weak D match, TRBD1 (6 bases). The length of the CDR3 is 15 residues. The germline V gene encodes CDR1 SGHTA and CDR2 FQGTGA. The CDR3 is CASSLTGGLNPEAFF. The CDR3 DNA reads TGTGCCAGCAGCTTAACAGGGGGACTGAACCCTGAAGCTTTCTTT.

This chain links TRBV4-1 with TRBJ2-5; 8 nucleotides match TRBD1. Losses at the gene ends were 1 base for V and 11 bases for J; bases not matched to a gene: 12. The CDR3 contains 15 residues. CDR1 is MGHRA, CDR2 YSYEKL, per germline. In DNA, the CDR3 is TGCGCCAGCAGCCAAGTAAAACCCAGGGGGCATGAGCAGTACTTC. It codes for CASSQVKPRGHEQYF.

This clonotype has only one observation. The CDR3 is CASSRASGLSSYNEQFF. For the CDR3, the DNA is TGTGCCAGCAGCCGGGCTAGCGGCCTGAGCTCCTACAATGAGCAGTTCTTC. The rearrangement links TRBV3-1 to TRBJ2-1, with 7 positions matching TRBD2. The CDR3 extends over 17 amino acids. V shed 4 bases and J 0 bases; nucleotides not matched to a gene: 9. Per the germline V gene, CDR1 is LGHDT and CDR2 is YNNKEL (reference sequence).

The chain links TRBV14 to TRBJ2-3; D is unclear. The CDR3 runs 12 residues. V was shortened by 3 bases and J by 8 bases, with 9 bases between the two germline ends. The germline CDR1 and CDR2 sequences are SGHDN and FVKESK. The CDR3 bases are TGTGCCAGCAGCCAGCCCAGCCGTACGCAGTATTTT. Its translation: CASSQPSRTQYF.

This clonotype was found once. The chain couples TRBV4-3 to TRBJ2-7, with D unresolved. Trimming shortened V by 2 bases and J by 7 bases, and 18 bases separated the two germline ends. The V gene's germline CDR1 is LGHNA and CDR2 YSLEER. The CDR3 is 15 residues long. The CDR3 DNA follows: TGCGCCAGCAGCCAAAAACCGGGCAGTCACAATGAGCAGTACTTC. As protein: CASSQKPGSHNEQYF.

V gene TRBV10-3 combines with J gene TRBJ2-5, with a possible D match to TRBD2 (6 bases). Germline loops: CDR1 ENHRY, CDR2 SYGVKD. The CDR3 extends over 12 amino acids. V lost 10 bases to trimming and J lost 3 bases, with 12 bases between them. CDR3 in DNA: TGTGCCACGGGAGACGGGAAAGAGACCCAGTACTTC. Protein sequence: CATGDGKETQYF.